This entry features one T cell receptor beta chain sequence. This record comes from a study of blood T cells in healthy people across ages. The overall study: Through template switching, about one barcoded beta molecule was captured per two T cells, as measured in model experiments.

The V gene lost 0 bases and the J gene lost 5 bases, with 7 bases spanning the gap. There are 13 residues in the CDR3. CDR1 and CDR2 (germline): SGHTA, FQGTGA. Collection of around 10 milliliters of peripheral blood was performed for each donor. Per individual sample, total RNA of at least 6 micrograms was extracted. Sample-barcoded 5' priming and a J-beta primer mix drove a second PCR of roughly 6 to 12 cycles. A 12-random-nucleotide template-switch adaptor tagged each cDNA molecule. TCRdb called the 5' RACE reads again in MiXCR, with one record for every CDR3 protein. The data show roughly 680,000 distinct CDR3 sequences, more than 20% seen once.

The receptor was isolated from a man aged 65-85 years in good health. Sequenced sample: blood. This rearrangement joins TRBV7-3 to TRBJ2-5; D gene ambiguous. CDR3 in amino acids: CASSLTVVETQYF. CDR3 DNA sequence: TGTGCCAGCAGCTTAACAGTCGTTGAGACCCAGTACTTC.